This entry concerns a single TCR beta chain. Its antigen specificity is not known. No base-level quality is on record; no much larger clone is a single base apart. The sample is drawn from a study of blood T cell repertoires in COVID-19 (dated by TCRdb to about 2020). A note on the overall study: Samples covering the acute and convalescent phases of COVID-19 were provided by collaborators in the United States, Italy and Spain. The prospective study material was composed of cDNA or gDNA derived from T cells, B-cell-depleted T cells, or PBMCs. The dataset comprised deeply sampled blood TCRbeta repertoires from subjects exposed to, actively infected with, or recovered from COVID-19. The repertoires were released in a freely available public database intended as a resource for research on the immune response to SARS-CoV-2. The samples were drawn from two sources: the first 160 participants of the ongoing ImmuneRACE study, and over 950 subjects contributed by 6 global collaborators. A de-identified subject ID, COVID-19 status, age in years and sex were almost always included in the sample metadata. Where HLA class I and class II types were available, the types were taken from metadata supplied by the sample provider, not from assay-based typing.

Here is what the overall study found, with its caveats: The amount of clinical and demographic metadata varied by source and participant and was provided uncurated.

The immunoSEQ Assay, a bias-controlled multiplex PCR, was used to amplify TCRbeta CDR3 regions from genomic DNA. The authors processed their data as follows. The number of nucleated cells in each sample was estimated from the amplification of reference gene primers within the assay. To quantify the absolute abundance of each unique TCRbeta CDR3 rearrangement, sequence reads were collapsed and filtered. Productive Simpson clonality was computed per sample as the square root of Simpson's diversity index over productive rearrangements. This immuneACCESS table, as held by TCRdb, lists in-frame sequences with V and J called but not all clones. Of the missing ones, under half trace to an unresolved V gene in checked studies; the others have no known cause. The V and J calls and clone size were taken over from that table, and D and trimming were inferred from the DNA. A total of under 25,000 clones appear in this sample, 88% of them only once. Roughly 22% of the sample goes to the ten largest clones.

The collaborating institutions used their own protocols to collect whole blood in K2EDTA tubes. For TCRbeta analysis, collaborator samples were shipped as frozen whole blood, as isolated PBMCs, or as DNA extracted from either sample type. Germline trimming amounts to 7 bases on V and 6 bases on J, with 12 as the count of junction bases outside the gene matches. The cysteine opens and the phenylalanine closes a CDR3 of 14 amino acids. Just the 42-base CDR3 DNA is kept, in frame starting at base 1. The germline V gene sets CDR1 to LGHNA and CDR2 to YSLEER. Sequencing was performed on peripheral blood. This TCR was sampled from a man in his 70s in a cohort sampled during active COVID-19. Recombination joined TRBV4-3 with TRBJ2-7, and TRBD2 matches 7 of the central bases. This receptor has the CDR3 CASNLRGLRTEQYF. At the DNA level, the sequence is TGCGCCAGCAATTTACGGGGACTAAGAACCGAGCAGTACTTC.